This TCR beta chain derives from a study of T-cell reconstitution after alpha-beta-depleted transplantation in children. This clonotype was seen ten or more times. For TCRbeta, the library was prepared with unique molecular identifiers. Each CDR3 protein gets one entry after TCRdb re-called the PCR reads with MiXCR. The profile shows about 110,000 distinct CDR3 sequences, around a tenth of them singletons. The CDR3 has 14 amino acids. Trimming removed 5 bases from V and 3 bases from J; junction bases left unmatched: 5. Material: PBMCs from the stem cell graft donor, obtained from the stem cell graft. This chain uses TRBV12-3 or TRBV12-4 with TRBJ2-5, with TRBD1 matching 8 bases. This TCR derives from a human donor who donated a stem cell graft to a child with acute lymphoblastic leukemia. DNA for the CDR3: TGTGCCAGCAGTCCTCGGACAGGGAAAGAGACCCAGTACTTC. It encodes CASSPRTGKETQYF.